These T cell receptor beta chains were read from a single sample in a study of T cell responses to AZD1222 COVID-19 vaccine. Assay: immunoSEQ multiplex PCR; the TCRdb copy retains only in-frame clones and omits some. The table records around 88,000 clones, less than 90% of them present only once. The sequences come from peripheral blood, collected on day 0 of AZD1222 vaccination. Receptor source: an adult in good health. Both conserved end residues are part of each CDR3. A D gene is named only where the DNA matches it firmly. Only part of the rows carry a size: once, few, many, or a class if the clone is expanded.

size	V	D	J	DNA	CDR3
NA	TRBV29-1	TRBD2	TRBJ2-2	TGCAGCTCCAGGGTAGCGGGCCCCACCGGGGAGCTGTTTTTT	CSSRVAGPTGELFF
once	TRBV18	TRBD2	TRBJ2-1	TGTGCCAGCTCAATAGCGGGGTCCAACAATGAGCAGTTCTTC	CASSIAGSNNEQFF
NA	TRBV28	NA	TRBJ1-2	TGTGCCACTCTAAGGGAAGTTTATGGCTACACCTTC	CATLREVYGYTF
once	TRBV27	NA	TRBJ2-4	TGTGCCAGCAGTCCCCTTAAAGCCAAAAACATTCAGTACTTC	CASSPLKAKNIQYF
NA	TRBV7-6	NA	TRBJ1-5	TGTGCCAGCAGCTTAGCGGGGGGTGGAAGCAATCAGCCCCAGCATTTT	CASSLAGGGSNQPQHF
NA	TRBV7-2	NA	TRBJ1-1	TGTGCCAGCAGCTTGACAGGATGGAAGGGGAACACTGAAGCTTTCTTT	CASSLTGWKGNTEAFF
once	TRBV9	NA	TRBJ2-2	TGTGCCAGCAGCGTAGTCCCCAACACCGGGGAGCTGTTTTTT	CASSVVPNTGELFF
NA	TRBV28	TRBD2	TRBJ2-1	TGTGCCGTTCCGGGGACTAGCGGGTACAATGAGCAGTTCTTC	CAVPGTSGYNEQFF
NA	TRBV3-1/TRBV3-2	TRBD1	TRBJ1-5	TGTGCCAGCAGCCTCACAGGGGGCGGGTCAGGACAGCCCCAGCATTTT	CASSLTGGGSGQPQHF
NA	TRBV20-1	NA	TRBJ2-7	TGCAGTGCTCCCCAGGGATACGAGCAGTACTTC	CSAPQGYEQYF
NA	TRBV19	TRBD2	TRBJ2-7	TGTGCCAGTAGTAGGACTAGCGGGATCTCCTACGAGCAGTACTTC	CASSRTSGISYEQYF
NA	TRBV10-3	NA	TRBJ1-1	TGTGCCATCAGTGACACGGTAATGAACACTGAAGCTTTCTTT	CAISDTVMNTEAFF
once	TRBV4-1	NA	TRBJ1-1	TGCGCCAGCAGCCAAGATAGGGGATGGAGCACTGAAGCTTTCTTT	CASSQDRGWSTEAFF
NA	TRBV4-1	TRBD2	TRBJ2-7	TGCGCCAGCAGCCGCAGCGGGACGGCGAGCTCCTACGAGCAGTACTTC	CASSRSGTASSYEQYF
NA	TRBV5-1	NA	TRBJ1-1	TGCGCCAGCAGGACCGGGACTTCGAACACTGAAGCTTTCTTT	CASRTGTSNTEAFF
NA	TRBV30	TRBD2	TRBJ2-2	TGTGCCTGGAGGCCGGGGGGGCTCACCGGGGAGCTGTTTTTT	CAWRPGGLTGELFF
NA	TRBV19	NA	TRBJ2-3	TGTGCCAGTAGCGTACAGGCAGATACGCAGTATTTT	CASSVQADTQYF
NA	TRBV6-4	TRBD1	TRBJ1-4	TGTGCCAGCAGCCAAACAGGGGCAACTAATGAAAAACTGTTTTTT	CASSQTGATNEKLFF
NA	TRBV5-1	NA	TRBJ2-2	TGCGCCAGCAGTTTGGGGCCCGGGGTGTACACCGGGGAGCTGTTTTTT	CASSLGPGVYTGELFF
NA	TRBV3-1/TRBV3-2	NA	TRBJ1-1	TGTGCCAGCAGCCTCTTGGACCGAGCTTTCTTT	CASSLLDRAFF
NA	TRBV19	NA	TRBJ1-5	TGTGCCAGTAGTACTACGACGGATAGCAATCAGCCCCAGCATTTT	CASSTTTDSNQPQHF
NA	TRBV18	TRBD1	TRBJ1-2	TGTGCCAGCTCACCGGGACAGGGAACTAACTATGGCTACACCTTC	CASSPGQGTNYGYTF
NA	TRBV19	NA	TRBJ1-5	TGTGCCAGTAGCACCGTGGGCGTTGGGAATCAGCCCCAGCATTTT	CASSTVGVGNQPQHF
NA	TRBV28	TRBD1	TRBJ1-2	TGTGCCAGCAGAAAGACAGGGGGCGCGCTTAACTATGGCTACACCTTC	CASRKTGGALNYGYTF
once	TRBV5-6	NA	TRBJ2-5	TGTGCCAGCAGCTTGGGGCAGGGGATCCAAGAGACCCAGTACTTC	CASSLGQGIQETQYF
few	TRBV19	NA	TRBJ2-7	TGTGCCAGTAGTATAGAGGCGAGCTACGAGCAGTACTTC	CASSIEASYEQYF
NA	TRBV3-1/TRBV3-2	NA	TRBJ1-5	TGTGCCAGCAGCCAAGAGGCTGGGGCCAATCAGCCCCAGCATTTT	CASSQEAGANQPQHF
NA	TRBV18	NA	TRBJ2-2	TGTGCCAGCTCACCTACCGGGTCGAACACCGGGGAGCTGTTTTTT	CASSPTGSNTGELFF
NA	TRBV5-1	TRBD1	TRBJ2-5	TGCGCCAGCAGACAGGGGCCAGGGGACCGGGAGACCCAGTACTTC	CASRQGPGDRETQYF
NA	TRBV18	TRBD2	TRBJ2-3	TGTGCCAGCTCACCACAGCGGACTAGCGGGAGAGCAGATACGCAGTATTTT	CASSPQRTSGRADTQYF
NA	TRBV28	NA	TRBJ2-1	TGTGCCAGCAGTTTGGGGGGGACAGGAGCTTACAATGAGCAGTTCTTC	CASSLGGTGAYNEQFF
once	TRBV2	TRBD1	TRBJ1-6	TGTGCCAGCAGTGTCGATTCCGGACAGGGGGCGGCATCACCCCTCCACTTT	CASSVDSGQGAASPLHF
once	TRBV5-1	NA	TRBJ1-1	TGCGCCAGCATGGGAGGGGAGGTTGGCACTGAAGCTTTCTTT	CASMGGEVGTEAFF
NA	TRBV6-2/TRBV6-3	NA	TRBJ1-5	TGTGCCAGCAGTTACGGGGATCTTAGCAATCAGCCCCAGCATTTT	CASSYGDLSNQPQHF
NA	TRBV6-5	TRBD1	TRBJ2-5	TGTGCCAGCAGTCCCCCGACAGGGCGAAGGACCCAGTACTTC	CASSPPTGRRTQYF